Included here is one TCR beta chain sequence, with context. Antigen: not known. This sample was included in a study of cytomegalovirus exposure and HLA in healthy donors. Study as a whole: The Caucasian-associated ancestry cluster contained about 80% of the approximately 420 genotyped donors. Findings and limits, study-wide: Another analysis was done later, and it associated roughly 15,000 TCR beta sequences with HLA alleles at 0.05 false discovery rate. Analysis was carried out at a later point, and it linked a missense DCLRE1C variant to TCR beta V- and J-gene trimming.

13 Jbeta primers and 60 Vbeta primers were used for the PCR. Some clones are missing from TCRdb's copy, which holds only in-frame ones; the method was immunoSEQ multiplex PCR. The table lists 250,000 to 300,000 clones, approximately 85% of them singletons. Germline V CDR1 and CDR2: SEHNR, FQNEAQ (reference sequence). Trimming took off 6 bases at V and 1 base at J, with 9 bases between the two ends. The CDR3 runs to 13 residues. The source is a woman aged 40-49 years in good health and CMV-seropositive. The sequenced sample was PBMCs. The chain is built from TRBV7-9 and TRBJ1-1, with a tentative D call TRBD1 (6 bases). The CDR3 DNA sequence: TGTGCCAGCAGGCCACAGGGGAACACTGAAGCTTTCTTT. This sequence encodes CASRPQGNTEAFF.